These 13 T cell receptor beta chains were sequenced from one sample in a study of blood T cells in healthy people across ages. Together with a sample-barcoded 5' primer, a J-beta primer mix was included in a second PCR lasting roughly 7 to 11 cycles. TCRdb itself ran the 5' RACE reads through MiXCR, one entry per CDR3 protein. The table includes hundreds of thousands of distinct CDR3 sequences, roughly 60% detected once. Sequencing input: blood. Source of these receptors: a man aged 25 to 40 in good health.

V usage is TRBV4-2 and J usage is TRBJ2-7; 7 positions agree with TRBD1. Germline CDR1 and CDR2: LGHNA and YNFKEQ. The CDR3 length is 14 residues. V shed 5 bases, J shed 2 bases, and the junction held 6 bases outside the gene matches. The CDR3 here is CASSSTGMTYEQYF. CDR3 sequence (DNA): TGTGCCAGCAGCTCGACAGGGATGACCTACGAGCAGTACTTC.

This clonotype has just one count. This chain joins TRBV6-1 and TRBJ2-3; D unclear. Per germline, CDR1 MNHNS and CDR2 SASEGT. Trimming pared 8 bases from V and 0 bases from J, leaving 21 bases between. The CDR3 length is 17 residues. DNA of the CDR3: TGTGCCAGCGCGGAGCCGCGCAACCCTATAAGCACAGATACGCAGTATTTT. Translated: CASAEPRNPISTDTQYF.

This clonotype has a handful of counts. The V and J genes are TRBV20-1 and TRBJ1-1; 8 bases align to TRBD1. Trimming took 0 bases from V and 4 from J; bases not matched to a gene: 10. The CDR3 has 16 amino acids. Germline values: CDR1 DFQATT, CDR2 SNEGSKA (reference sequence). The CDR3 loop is CSARDGQGGEVTEAFF. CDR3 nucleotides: TGCAGTGCTAGAGATGGACAGGGAGGTGAGGTCACTGAAGCTTTCTTT.

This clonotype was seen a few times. This CDR3 reads CASSDGWRGGYNEQFF. The CDR3 DNA follows: TGTGCCAGCAGCGATGGATGGCGAGGGGGGTACAATGAGCAGTTCTTC. This chain connects TRBV28 to TRBJ2-1, with D perhaps given as TRBD1 or TRBD2 (6 bases each). CDR3 length: 16 amino acids. CDR1 is MDHEN and CDR2 is SYDVKM in the germline V gene. The ends were cut back, 6 bases at V and 4 bases at J, with 19 bases in the middle.

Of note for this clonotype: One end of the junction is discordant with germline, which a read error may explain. The CDR3 spells CASSGPEIGANVPTF. CDR3 bases: TGTGCCAGCAGCGGTCCAGAGATTGGGGCCAACGTCCCGACTTTC. The chain uses TRBV4-2 and TRBJ2-6, with D maybe TRBD1 (5 bases). CDR1 LGHNA and CDR2 YNFKEQ come from the germline V gene. The CDR3 has 15 amino acids.

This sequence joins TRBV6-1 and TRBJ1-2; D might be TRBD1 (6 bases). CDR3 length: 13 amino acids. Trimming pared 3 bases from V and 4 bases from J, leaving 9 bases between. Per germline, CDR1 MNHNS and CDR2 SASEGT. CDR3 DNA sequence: TGTGCCAGCAGTGAGGGGGACACCTATGGCTACACCTTC. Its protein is CASSEGDTYGYTF.

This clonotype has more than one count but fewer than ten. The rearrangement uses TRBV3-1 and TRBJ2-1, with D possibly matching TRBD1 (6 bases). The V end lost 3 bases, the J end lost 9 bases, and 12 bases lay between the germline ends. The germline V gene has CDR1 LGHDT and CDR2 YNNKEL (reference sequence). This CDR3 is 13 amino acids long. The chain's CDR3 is CASSQNRVSEQFF. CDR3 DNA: TGTGCCAGCAGCCAGAACAGGGTCTCTGAGCAGTTCTTC.

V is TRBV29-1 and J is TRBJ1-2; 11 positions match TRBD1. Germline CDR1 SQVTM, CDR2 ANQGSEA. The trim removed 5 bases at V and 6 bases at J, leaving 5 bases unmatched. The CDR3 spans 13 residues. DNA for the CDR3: TGCAGCGTTAGGACAGGGGGCTTAGATGGCTACACCTTC. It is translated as CSVRTGGLDGYTF.

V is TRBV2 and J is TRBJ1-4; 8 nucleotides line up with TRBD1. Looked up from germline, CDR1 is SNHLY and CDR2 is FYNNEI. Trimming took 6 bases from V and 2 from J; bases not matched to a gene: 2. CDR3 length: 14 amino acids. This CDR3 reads CASRWTGTNEKLFF. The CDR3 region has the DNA TGTGCCAGCAGGTGGACAGGGACTAATGAAAAACTGTTTTTT.

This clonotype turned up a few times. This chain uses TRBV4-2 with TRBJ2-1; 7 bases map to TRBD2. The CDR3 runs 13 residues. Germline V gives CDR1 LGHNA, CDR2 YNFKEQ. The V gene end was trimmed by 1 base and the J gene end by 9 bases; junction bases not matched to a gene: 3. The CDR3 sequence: CASSQGLAGEQFF. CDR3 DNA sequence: TGTGCCAGCAGCCAAGGACTAGCCGGTGAGCAGTTCTTC.

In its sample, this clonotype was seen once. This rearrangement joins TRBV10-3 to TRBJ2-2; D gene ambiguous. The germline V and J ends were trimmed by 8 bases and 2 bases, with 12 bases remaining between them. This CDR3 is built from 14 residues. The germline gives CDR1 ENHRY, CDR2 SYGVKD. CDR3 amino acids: CAIGPVGNTGELFF. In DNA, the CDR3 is TGTGCCATCGGGCCGGTCGGAAACACCGGGGAGCTGTTTTTT.

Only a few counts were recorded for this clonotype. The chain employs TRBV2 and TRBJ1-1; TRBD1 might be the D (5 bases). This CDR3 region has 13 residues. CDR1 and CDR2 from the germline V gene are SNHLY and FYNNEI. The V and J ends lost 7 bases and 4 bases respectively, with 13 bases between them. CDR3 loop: CASIGGGTTEAFF. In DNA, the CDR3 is TGTGCCAGCATCGGGGGGGGGACCACTGAAGCTTTCTTT.

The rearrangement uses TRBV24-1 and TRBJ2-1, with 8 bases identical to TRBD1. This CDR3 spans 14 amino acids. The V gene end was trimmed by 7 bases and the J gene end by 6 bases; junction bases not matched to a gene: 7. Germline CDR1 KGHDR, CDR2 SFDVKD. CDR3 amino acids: CATSPRGPRNEQFF. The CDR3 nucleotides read TGTGCCACCAGCCCCAGGGGGCCCCGCAATGAGCAGTTCTTC.